This TCR beta chain originates from a study of blood T cell repertoires in COVID-19. As for the study in general: Samples taken during acute and convalescent COVID-19 were collected in the United States, Italy and Spain. Sources were T cells, B-cell-depleted T cells, or PBMCs; the material itself was cDNA or gDNA.

Trimming cost V 2 bases and J 2 bases, with 7 bases left between them. The CDR3 has 13 residues. Per germline, CDR1 WNHNN and CDR2 SYGVQD (reference sequence). Authors' analysis steps: Amplification of reference gene primers was used by the study to estimate nucleated cell counts. TCRdb's copy holds only in-frame clones and misses some; the assay was immunoSEQ multiplex PCR. The DNA gave D and trimming, while V, J and clone size come from that table. The data hold about 58,000 clones, with roughly 90% observed a single time. The chain combines TRBV10-1 with TRBJ2-7; D is possibly TRBD2 (5 bases). The TCR comes from a woman between 50 and 59 years old with active or convalescent COVID-19. Sequencing was performed on peripheral blood. The CDR3 DNA follows: TGCGCCAGCAGTGAGGGACTTCCCTACGAGCAGTACTTC. Encoded protein: CASSEGLPYEQYF.